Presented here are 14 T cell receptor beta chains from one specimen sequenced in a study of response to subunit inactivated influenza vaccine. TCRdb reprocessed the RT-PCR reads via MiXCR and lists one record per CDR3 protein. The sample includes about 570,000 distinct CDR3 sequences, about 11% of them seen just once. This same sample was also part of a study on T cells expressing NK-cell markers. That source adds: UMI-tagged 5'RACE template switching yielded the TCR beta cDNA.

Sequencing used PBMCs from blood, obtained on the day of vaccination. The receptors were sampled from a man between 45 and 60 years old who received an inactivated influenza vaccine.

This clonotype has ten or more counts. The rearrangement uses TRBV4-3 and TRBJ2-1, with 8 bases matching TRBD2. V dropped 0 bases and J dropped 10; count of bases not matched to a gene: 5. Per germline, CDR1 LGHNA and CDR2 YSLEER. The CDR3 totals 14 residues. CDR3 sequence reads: CASSQDGTRDEQFF. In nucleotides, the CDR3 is TGCGCCAGCAGCCAAGATGGGACTAGGGACGAGCAGTTCTTC.

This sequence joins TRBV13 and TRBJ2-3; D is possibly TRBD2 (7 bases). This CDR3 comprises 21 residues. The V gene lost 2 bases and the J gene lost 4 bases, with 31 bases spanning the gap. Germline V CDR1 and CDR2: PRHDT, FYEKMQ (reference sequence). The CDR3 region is CASSLNGGLGGFPFFPDTQYF. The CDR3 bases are TGTGCCAGCAGCTTAAACGGGGGGCTAGGAGGTTTCCCCTTTTTTCCAGATACGCAGTATTTT.

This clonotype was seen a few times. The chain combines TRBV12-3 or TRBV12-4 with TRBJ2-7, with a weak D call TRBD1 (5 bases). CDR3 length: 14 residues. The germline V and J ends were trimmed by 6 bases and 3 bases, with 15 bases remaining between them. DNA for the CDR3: TGTGCCAGCAGAGGGGCAGGGTCTGGCTACGAGCAGTACTTC. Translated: CASRGAGSGYEQYF.

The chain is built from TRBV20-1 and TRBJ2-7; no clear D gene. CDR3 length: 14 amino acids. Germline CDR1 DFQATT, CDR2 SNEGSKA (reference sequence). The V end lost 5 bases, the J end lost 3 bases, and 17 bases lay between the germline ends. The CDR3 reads CSAHSLGSYYEQYF. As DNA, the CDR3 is TGCAGTGCTCACTCCCTCGGCTCTTACTACGAGCAGTACTTC.

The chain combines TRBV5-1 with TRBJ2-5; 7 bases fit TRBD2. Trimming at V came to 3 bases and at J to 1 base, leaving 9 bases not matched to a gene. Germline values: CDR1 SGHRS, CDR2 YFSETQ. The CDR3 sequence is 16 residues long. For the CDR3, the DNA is TGCGCCAGCAGCTGGCCGACCGGGGGGATCCAAGAGACCCAGTACTTC. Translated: CASSWPTGGIQETQYF.

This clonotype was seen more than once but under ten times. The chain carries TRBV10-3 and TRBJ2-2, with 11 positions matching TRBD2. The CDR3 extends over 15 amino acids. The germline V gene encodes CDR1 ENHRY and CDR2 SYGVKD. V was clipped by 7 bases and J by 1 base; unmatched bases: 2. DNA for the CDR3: TGTGCCATCAAACTAGCGGGAGAGAACACCGGGGAGCTGTTTTTT. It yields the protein CAIKLAGENTGELFF.

The CDR3: CASSYPGAQYF. CDR3 sequence (DNA): TGTGCCAGCAGCTACCCTGGCGCCCAGTACTTC. This chain connects TRBV11-2 to TRBJ2-5; D uncertain. Germline-derived CDR1 and CDR2 are SGHAT and FQNNGV. The CDR3 contains 11 residues. V shed 4 bases and J shed 9 bases, with 9 bases lying between them.

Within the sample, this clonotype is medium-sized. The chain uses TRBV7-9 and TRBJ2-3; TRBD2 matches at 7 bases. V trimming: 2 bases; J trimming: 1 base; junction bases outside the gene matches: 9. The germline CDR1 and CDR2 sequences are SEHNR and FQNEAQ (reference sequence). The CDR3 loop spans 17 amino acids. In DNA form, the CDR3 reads TGTGCCAGCAGCTTACCCTTTGGCGGGGGACGCACAGATACGCAGTATTTT. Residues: CASSLPFGGGRTDTQYF.

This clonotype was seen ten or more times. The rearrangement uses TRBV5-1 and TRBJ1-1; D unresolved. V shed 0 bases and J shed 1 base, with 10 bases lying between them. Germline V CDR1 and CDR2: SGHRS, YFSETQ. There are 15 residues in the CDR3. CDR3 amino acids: CASSLAGPANTEAFF. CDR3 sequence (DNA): TGCGCCAGCAGCTTGGCCGGGCCGGCGAACACTGAAGCTTTCTTT.

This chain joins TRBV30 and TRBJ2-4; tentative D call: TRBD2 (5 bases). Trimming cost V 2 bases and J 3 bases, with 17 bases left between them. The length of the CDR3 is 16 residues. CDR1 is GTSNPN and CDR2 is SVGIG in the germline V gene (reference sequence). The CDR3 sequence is CAWSKGALGSKNIQYF. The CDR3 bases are TGTGCCTGGAGTAAGGGTGCCCTGGGGAGCAAAAACATTCAGTACTTC.

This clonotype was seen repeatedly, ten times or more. Written as DNA, the CDR3 is TGCAGTGCTAGAGAGGGGGGGATGGTAGGCTACACCTTC. The encoded protein is CSAREGGMVGYTF. The chain recombines TRBV20-1 with TRBJ1-2; TRBD1 might be the D (5 bases). CDR3 length equals 13 residues. CDR1 is DFQATT and CDR2 is SNEGSKA in the germline V gene (reference sequence). V lost 0 bases and J 8 bases, leaving 13 bases between the germline ends.

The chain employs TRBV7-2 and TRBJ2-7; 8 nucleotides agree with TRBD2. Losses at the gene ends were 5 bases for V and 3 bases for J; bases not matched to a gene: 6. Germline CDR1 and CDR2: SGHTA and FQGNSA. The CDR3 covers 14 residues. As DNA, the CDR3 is TGTGCCAGCAGCCAAGCGGGAGTCCGCTACGAGCAGTACTTC. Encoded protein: CASSQAGVRYEQYF.

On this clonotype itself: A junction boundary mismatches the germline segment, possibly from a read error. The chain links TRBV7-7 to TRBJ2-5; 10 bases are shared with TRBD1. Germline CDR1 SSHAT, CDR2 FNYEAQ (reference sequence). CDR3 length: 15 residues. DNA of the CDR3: TGTGCTAGCAGCTCGCAGGGACAGGGGCGGGAGACCCAGTACTTC. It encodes CASSSQGQGRETQYF.

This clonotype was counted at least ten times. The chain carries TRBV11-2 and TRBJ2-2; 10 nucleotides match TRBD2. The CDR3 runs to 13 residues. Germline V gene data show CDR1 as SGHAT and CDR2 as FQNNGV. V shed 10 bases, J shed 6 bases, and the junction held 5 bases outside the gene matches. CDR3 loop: CATQRGGAGELFF. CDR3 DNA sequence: TGTGCCACCCAGCGGGGGGGCGCCGGGGAGCTGTTTTTT.